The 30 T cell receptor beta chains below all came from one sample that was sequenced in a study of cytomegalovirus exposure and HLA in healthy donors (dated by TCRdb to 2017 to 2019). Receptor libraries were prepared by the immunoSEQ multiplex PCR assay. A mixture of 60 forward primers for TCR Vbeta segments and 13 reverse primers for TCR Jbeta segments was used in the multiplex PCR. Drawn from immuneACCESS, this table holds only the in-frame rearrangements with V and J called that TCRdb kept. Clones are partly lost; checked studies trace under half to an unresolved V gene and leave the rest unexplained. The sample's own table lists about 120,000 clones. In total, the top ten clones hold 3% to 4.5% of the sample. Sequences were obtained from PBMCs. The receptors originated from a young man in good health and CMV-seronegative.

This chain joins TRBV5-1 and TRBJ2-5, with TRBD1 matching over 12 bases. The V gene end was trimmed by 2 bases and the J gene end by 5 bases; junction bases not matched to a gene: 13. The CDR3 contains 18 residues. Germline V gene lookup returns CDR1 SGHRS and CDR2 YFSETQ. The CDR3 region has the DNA TGCGCCAGCAGCTTAACCGGGACAGGGGGCGCCCCGGGGGAGACCCAGTACTTC. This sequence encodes CASSLTGTGGAPGETQYF.

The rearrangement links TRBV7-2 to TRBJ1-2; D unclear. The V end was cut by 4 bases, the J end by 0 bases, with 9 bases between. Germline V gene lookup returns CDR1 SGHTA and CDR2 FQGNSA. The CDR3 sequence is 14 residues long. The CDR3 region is CASSSYSTNYGYTF. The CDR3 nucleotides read TGTGCCAGCAGCTCGTACAGTACTAACTATGGCTACACCTTC.

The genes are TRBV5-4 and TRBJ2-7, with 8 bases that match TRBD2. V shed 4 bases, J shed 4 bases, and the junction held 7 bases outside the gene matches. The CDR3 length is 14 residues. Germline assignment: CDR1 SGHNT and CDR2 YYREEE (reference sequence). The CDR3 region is CASSQRGSTYEQYF. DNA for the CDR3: TGTGCCAGCAGCCAGCGGGGGTCCACTTACGAGCAGTACTTC.

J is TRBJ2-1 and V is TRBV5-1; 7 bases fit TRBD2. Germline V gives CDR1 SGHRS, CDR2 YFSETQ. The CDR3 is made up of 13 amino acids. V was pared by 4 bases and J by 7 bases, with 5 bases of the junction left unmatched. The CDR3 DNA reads TGCGCCAGCAGCCCGGGACTATCAAATGAGCAGTTCTTC. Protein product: CASSPGLSNEQFF.

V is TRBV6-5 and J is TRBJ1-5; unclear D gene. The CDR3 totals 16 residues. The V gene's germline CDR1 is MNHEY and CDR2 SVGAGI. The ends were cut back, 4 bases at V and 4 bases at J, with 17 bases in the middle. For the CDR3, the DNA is TGTGCCAGCAGTTCGGGAGGAGTCGGCCGTAATCAGCCCCAGCATTTT. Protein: CASSSGGVGRNQPQHF.

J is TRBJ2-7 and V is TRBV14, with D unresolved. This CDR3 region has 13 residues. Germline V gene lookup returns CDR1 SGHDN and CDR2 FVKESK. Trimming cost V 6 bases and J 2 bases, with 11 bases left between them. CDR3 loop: CASRGRWTYEQYF. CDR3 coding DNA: TGTGCCAGCAGGGGCAGGTGGACCTACGAGCAGTACTTC.

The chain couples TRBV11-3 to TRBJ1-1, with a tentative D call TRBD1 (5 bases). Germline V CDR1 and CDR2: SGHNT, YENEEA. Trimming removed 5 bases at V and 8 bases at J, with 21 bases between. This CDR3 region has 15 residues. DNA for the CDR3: TGTGCCAGCAGCCCGGGGGGGAACCCTTTCGCGGAAGCTTTCTTT. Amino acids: CASSPGGNPFAEAFF.

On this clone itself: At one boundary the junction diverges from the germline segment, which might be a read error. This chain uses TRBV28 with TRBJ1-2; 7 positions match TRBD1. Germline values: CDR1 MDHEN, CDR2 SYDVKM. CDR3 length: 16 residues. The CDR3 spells CASSLPGTANNYGYIF. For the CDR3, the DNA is TGTGCCAGCAGTTTACCCGGGACAGCGAACAACTATGGCTACATCTTC.

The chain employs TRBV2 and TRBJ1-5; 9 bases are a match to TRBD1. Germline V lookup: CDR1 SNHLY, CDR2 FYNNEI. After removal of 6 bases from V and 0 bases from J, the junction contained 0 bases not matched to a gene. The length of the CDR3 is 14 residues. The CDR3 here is CASRGQGSNQPQHF. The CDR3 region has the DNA TGTGCCAGCAGGGGACAGGGTAGCAATCAGCCCCAGCATTTT.

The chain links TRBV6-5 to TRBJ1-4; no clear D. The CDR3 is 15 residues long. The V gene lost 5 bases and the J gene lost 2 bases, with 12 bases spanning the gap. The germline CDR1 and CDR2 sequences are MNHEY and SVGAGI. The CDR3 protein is CASSPTGETNEKLFF. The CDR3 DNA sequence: TGTGCCAGCAGTCCGACCGGGGAGACTAATGAAAAACTGTTTTTT.

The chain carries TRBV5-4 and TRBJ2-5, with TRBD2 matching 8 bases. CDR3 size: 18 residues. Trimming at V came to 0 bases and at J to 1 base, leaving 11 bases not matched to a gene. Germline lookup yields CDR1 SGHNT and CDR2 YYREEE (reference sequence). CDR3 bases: TGTGCCAGCAGCTTGGGCCCGGCGGGGCGGGGGGCCCAAGAGACCCAGTACTTC. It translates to CASSLGPAGRGAQETQYF.

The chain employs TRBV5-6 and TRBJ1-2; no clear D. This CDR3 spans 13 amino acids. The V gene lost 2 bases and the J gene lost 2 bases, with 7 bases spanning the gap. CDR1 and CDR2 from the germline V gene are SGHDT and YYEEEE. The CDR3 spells CASSFNNNYGYTF. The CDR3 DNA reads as TGTGCCAGCAGCTTTAACAACAACTATGGCTACACCTTC. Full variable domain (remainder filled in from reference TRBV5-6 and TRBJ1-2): DAGVTQSPTHLIKTRGQQVTLRCSPKSGHDTVSWYQQALGQGPQFIFQYYEEEERQRGNFPDRFSGHQFPNYSSELNVNALLLGDSALYLCASSFNNNYGYTFGSGTRLTVV.

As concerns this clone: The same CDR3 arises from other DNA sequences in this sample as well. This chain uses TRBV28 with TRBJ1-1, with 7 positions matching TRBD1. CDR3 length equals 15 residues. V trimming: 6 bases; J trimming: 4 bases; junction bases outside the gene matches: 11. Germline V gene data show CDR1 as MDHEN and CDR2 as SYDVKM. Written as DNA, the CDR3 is TGTGCCAGCAGCCTTCCTCGGCAGGGGGGCACTGAAGCTTTCTTT. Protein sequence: CASSLPRQGGTEAFF.

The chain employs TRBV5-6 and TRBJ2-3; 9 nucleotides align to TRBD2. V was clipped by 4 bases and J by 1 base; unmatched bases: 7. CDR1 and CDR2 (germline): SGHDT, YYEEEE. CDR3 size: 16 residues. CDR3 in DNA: TGTGCCAGCAGCATCCCCCCTAGCGGGGGCACAGATACGCAGTATTTT. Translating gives CASSIPPSGGTDTQYF.

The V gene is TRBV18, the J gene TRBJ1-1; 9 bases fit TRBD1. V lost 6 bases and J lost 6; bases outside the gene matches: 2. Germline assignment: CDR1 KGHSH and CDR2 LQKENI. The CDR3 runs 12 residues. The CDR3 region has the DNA TGTGCCAGCTCGCGACAGGGGGCTGAAGCTTTCTTT. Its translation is CASSRQGAEAFF.

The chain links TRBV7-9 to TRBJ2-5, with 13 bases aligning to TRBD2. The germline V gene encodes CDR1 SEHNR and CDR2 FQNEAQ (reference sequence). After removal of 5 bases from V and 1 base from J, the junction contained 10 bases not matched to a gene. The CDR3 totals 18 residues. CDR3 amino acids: CASSKGFGLAGAQETQYF. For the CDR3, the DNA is TGTGCCAGCAGCAAAGGTTTCGGACTAGCGGGGGCCCAAGAGACCCAGTACTTC.

CDR3 region: CASSSAGARETQYF. The CDR3 coding sequence is TGTGCCAGCAGCTCCGCGGGGGCTCGGGAGACCCAGTACTTC. The V call is TRBV11-2, the J call TRBJ2-5, with D maybe TRBD2 (7 bases). This CDR3 contains 14 residues. CDR1 SGHAT and CDR2 FQNNGV come from the germline V gene. Trimming pared 4 bases from V and 5 bases from J, leaving 14 bases between.

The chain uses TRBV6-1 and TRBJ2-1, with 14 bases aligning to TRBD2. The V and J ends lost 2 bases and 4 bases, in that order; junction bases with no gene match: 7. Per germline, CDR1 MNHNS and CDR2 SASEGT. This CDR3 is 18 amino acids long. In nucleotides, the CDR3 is TGTGCCAGCAGTGAAATGGGGACTAGCGGGGGAATTTACAATGAGCAGTTCTTC. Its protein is CASSEMGTSGGIYNEQFF.

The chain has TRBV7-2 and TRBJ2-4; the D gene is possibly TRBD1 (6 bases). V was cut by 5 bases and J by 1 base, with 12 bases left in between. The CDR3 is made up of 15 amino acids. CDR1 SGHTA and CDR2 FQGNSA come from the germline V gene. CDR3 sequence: CASSPAGAAKNIQYF. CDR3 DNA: TGTGCCAGCAGCCCTGCAGGGGCGGCCAAAAACATTCAGTACTTC.

This CDR3 is CAWMPGTTGRETQYF. The CDR3 bases are TGTGCCTGGATGCCCGGGACCACAGGACGGGAGACCCAGTACTTC. The J gene is TRBJ2-7, the V gene TRBV30; D assignment may be TRBD1 or TRBD2 (5 bases each). Judging by the DNA end, TRBJ2-5 fits better; the J call may be wrong. The length of the CDR3 is 15 residues. The germline V gene has CDR1 GTSNPN and CDR2 SVGIG (reference sequence).

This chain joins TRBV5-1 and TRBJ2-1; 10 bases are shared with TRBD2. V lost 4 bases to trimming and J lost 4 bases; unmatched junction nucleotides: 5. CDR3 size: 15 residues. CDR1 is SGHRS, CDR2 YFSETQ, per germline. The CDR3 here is CASSRLAGEYNEQFF. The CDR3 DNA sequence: TGCGCCAGCAGCCGCCTAGCGGGGGAGTACAATGAGCAGTTCTTC.

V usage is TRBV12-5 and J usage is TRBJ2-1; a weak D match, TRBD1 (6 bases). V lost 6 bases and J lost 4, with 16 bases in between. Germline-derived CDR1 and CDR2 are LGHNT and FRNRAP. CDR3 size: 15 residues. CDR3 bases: TGTGCTAGTGGCCCTATGGGGGCCCAGTACAATGAGCAGTTCTTC. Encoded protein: CASGPMGAQYNEQFF.

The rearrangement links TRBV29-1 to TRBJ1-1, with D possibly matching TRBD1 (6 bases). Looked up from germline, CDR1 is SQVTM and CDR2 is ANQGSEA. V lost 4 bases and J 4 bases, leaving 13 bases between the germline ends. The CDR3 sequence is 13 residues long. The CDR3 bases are TGCAGCGTTGGGCGAGACAGGATCACTGAAGCTTTCTTT. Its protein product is CSVGRDRITEAFF.

CDR3: CASSSQDSGELFF. The CDR3, as DNA: TGTGCCAGCAGTTCTCAGGACTCCGGGGAGCTGTTTTTT. The gene calls are TRBV5-4 and TRBJ2-2, with D possibly being TRBD2 (5 bases). With 5 bases removed from V and 6 bases from J, the gap between germline ends came to 11 bases. Germline V gives CDR1 SGHNT, CDR2 YYREEE (reference sequence). The CDR3 consists of 13 residues.

CDR3 sequence (DNA): TGTGCCAGCAGTGACCCATTGACAGAAAGGGACAATGAGCAGTTCTTC. Translated: CASSDPLTERDNEQFF. J is TRBJ2-1 and V is TRBV6-4; tentatively, D is TRBD1 (5 bases). This CDR3 has 16 residues. Germline CDR1 and CDR2: MRHNA and SNTAGT. V lost 2 bases to trimming and J lost 5 bases, with 16 bases between them.

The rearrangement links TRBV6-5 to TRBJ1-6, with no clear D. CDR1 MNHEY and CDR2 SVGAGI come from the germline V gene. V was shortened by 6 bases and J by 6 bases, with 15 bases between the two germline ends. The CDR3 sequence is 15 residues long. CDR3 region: CASSETGGFNSPLHF. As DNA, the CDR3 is TGTGCCAGCAGCGAGACTGGAGGGTTTAATTCACCCCTCCACTTT.

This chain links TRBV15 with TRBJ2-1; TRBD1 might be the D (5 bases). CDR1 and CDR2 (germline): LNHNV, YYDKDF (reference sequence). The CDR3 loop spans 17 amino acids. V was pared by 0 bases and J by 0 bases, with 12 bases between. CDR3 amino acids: CATSRDRQQISYNEQFF. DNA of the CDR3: TGTGCCACCAGCAGAGATCGACAGCAGATCTCCTACAATGAGCAGTTCTTC.

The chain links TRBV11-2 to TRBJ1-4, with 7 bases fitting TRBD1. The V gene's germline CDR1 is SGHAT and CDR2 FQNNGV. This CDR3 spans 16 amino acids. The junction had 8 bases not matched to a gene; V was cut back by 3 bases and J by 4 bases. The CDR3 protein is CASSFRDSGSNEKLFF. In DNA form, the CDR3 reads TGTGCCAGCAGCTTCCGGGACAGCGGTAGTAATGAAAAACTGTTTTTT.

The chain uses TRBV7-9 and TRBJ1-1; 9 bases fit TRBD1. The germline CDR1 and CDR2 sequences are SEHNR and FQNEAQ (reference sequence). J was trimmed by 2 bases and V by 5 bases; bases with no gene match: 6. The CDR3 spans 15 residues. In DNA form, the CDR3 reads TGTGCCAGCAGCAATTGGGACAGGGTAAACACTGAAGCTTTCTTT. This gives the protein CASSNWDRVNTEAFF.

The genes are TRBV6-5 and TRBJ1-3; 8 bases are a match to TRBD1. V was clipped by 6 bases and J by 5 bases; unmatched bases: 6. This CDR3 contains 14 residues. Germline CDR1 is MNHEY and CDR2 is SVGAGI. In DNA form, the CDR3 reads TGTGCCAGCAGCCCGACAGGGGACAGAAACACCATATATTTT. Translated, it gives CASSPTGDRNTIYF.